The present T cell receptor beta chain was sequenced within a study of shared clonotypes between healthy human individuals. Overall study results and limits: Rarefaction curves obtained for sorted subsets showed sequencing incomplete despite large depth.

Original analysis: ImmunoSEQ junction-only sequences lacked quality scores, so their filtering differed. Only in-frame clones appear in the TCRdb table, and some are missing; sequencing was by immunoSEQ multiplex PCR. V and J calls plus clone size are reproduced from that table; the DNA served to infer D and trimming. The sample has approximately 720,000 clones; around 72% are singletons. V lost 10 bases and J lost 5, with 23 bases in between. The CDR3 covers 15 residues. Germline assignment: CDR1 MNHNS and CDR2 SASEGT. Note on this clone: Its antigen remains unidentified.

The donors, all of them Caucasian adults, lived in Nashville, Tennessee. The specimen was memory CD4+ T cells sorted from blood. Noted subset: CD45RA-negative fraction. The sequence was obtained from a woman between 25 and 40 years old in good health. The rearrangement links TRBV6-1 to TRBJ1-2; possibly TRBD1 for D (6 bases). The CDR3 DNA follows: TGTGCCATCTCATCGAGGGGGGACACGAAATATGGCTACACCTTC. Its protein product is CAISSRGDTKYGYTF.